Shown below are 11 T cell receptor beta chains from a single sample sequenced in a study of regulatory and conventional T cells in breast cancer. One entry per CDR3 protein results from TCRdb running MiXCR on the PCR reads. The repertoire holds roughly 15,000 distinct CDR3 sequences, with 25% to 40% as singletons. Sequenced sample: conventional T cells from blood. Source of these receptors: a female donor in good health.

By sample share, this clonotype is medium-sized. The CDR3 sequence is CASSNGMGPKNQPQHF. Written as DNA, the CDR3 is TGCGCCAGCAGCAATGGAATGGGGCCAAAAAATCAGCCCCAGCATTTT. V and J are TRBV4-1 and TRBJ1-5; maybe TRBD1 (5 bases). The CDR3 spans 16 residues. Germline CDR1 and CDR2: MGHRA and YSYEKL. The ends were cut back, 5 bases at V and 4 bases at J, with 18 bases in the middle.

This clonotype was detected many times. The rearrangement joins TRBV10-3 to TRBJ2-7; D ambiguous. The CDR3 is 11 amino acids. The V gene's germline CDR1 is ENHRY and CDR2 SYGVKD. V gave up 2 bases and J gave up 7 bases, with 6 bases separating them. The CDR3 is CAISENREQYF. CDR3 nucleotide sequence: TGTGCCATCAGTGAGAACCGAGAGCAGTACTTC.

The DNA of the CDR3 is TGTGCCAGTAGTATCCGGCGGGAGGTCACCGGGGAGCTGTTTTTT. Translating gives CASSIRREVTGELFF. The chain links TRBV19 to TRBJ2-2; 8 bases fit TRBD2. The V gene's germline CDR1 is LNHDA and CDR2 SQIVND (reference sequence). Trimming took 3 bases from V and 4 from J; bases not matched to a gene: 4. There are 15 residues in the CDR3.

This clonotype was seen repeatedly, ten times or more. The chain carries TRBV6-2 or TRBV6-3 and TRBJ1-1; D is undetermined. The ends were cut back, 6 bases at V and 6 bases at J, with 14 bases in the middle. The CDR3 has 13 amino acids. The germline gives CDR1 MNHEY, CDR2 SVGEGT. The CDR3 here is CASSLQEPAEAFF. CDR3 bases: TGTGCCAGCAGCCTACAAGAGCCAGCTGAAGCTTTCTTT.

A note on this clonotype: A much larger clonotype is one base distant, so this may be a read error. The chain employs TRBV12-3 or TRBV12-4 and TRBJ2-1; the D gene is possibly TRBD2 (6 bases). The ends were cut back, 11 bases at V and 14 bases at J, with 19 bases in the middle. CDR3 length: 11 residues. The DNA for the CDR3 is TGTGCCGGCACCCTGGGACTCCAAAAGTTCTTC. Translation gives CAGTLGLQKFF.

The J gene is TRBJ1-6, the V gene TRBV12-3 or TRBV12-4; D gene ambiguous. The V gene lost 6 bases and the J gene lost 3 bases, with 9 bases spanning the gap. The CDR3 loop spans 14 amino acids. The CDR3 region has the DNA TGTGCCAGCAGCCGGTCGGGCTATAATTCACCCCTCCACTTT. Its protein is CASSRSGYNSPLHF.

This clonotype was detected many times. The chain uses TRBV7-2 and TRBJ1-2, with D perhaps matching TRBD1 (6 bases). CDR1 is SGHTA, CDR2 FQGNSA, per germline. Deletions cut 2 bases from V and 4 bases from J, with 8 bases between. The CDR3 is 13 residues long. CDR3 sequence reads: CASSLSGVYGYTF. The CDR3 DNA follows: TGTGCCAGCAGCTTATCAGGGGTCTATGGCTACACCTTC.

The chain carries TRBV5-4 and TRBJ1-6; D is ambiguous. The CDR3 has 13 residues. Germline V lookup: CDR1 SGHNT, CDR2 YYREEE (reference sequence). Trimming removed 0 bases from V and 13 bases from J, with 11 bases in between. CDR3: CASSLAGVLPLHF. DNA for the CDR3: TGTGCCAGCAGCTTGGCCGGCGTTCTCCCCCTCCACTTT.

This clonotype occurred a few times. V gene TRBV6-2 or TRBV6-3 combines with J gene TRBJ2-7; D is possibly TRBD2 (5 bases). The CDR3 sequence is 13 residues long. V dropped 2 bases and J dropped 1 base, with 6 bases sitting between them. Per germline, CDR1 MNHEY and CDR2 SVGEGT. The CDR3 sequence is CASSYGLSYEQYF. DNA for the CDR3: TGTGCCAGCAGTTACGGACTGTCCTACGAGCAGTACTTC.

This clonotype was seen repeatedly, ten times or more. The chain employs TRBV28 and TRBJ1-5, with TRBD1 as a possible D gene (6 bases). This CDR3 comprises 13 residues. V gave up 4 bases and J gave up 4 bases, with 8 bases separating them. Germline V CDR1 and CDR2: MDHEN, SYDVKM. In DNA form, the CDR3 reads TGTGCCAGCAGTTGGGACACAAATCAGCCCCAGCATTTT. The encoded protein is CASSWDTNQPQHF.

There are many counts of this clonotype. The chain carries TRBV10-3 and TRBJ2-1, with D perhaps assigned TRBD1 or TRBD2 (5 bases each). The CDR3 totals 18 residues. The ends were cut back, 0 bases at V and 2 bases at J, with 17 bases in the middle. The germline V gene encodes CDR1 ENHRY and CDR2 SYGVKD. Written as DNA, the CDR3 is TGTGCCATCAGTGAGTCGACGGGCGGTAGGGGACCCTACAATGAGCAGTTCTTC. It yields the protein CAISESTGGRGPYNEQFF.